This T cell receptor (beta chain) was recorded in a study of cytomegalovirus exposure and HLA in healthy donors. Study information: The Caucasian-associated ancestry cluster contained 65% to 85% of the approximately 410 genotyped donors.

The PCR made use of 60 Vbeta and 13 Jbeta primers. Authors' methods: The count from a later analysis was some 80 million unique TCR beta chains, some 10 million of them shared. The data were produced by immunoSEQ multiplex PCR, yet TCRdb's version contains in-frame clones alone and is incomplete. Clone size and V and J calls were adopted from that table, with D and trimming inferred from the DNA. The sample lists about 190,000 clones, approximately 78% occurring once. Study findings and constraints: Presence/absence analyses rested on an assumption that sequencing depth was roughly uniform across donors.

On this clone: What it binds is not known.

V gave up 5 bases and J gave up 0 bases, with 13 bases separating them. CDR3 length: 15 amino acids. Germline V gene lookup returns CDR1 MNHEY and CDR2 SMNVEV (reference sequence). The chain recombines TRBV27 with TRBJ1-1; D not certain. The receptor was isolated from a young woman in good health and CMV-seronegative. Sequencing was done on a sample of PBMCs. CDR3 DNA: TGTGCCAGCAGTATATACCCGGCGGTGAACACTGAAGCTTTCTTT. Encoded protein: CASSIYPAVNTEAFF.